The TCR beta chain described here comes from a study of T cell responses to AZD1222 COVID-19 vaccine. V was cut by 1 base and J by 5 bases, with 11 bases left in between. Germline V gene lookup returns CDR1 GTSNPN and CDR2 SVGIG (reference sequence). CDR3 size: 13 residues. Produced via immunoSEQ multiplex PCR; TCRdb's table is partial and in-frame only. This table has around 130,000 clones, about 90% appearing once. The origin of this receptor is an adult in good health. The rearrangement joins TRBV30 to TRBJ2-5; D remains ambiguous. The source was peripheral blood, collected on day 0 of AZD1222 vaccination. The CDR3 DNA reads as TGTGCCTGGAGTGGGACCGTACCTGAGACCCAGTACTTC. Residues: CAWSGTVPETQYF.